One sample yielded the 21 T cell receptor beta chains listed below, sequenced in a study of blood T cell repertoires in COVID-19. The method was immunoSEQ multiplex PCR; TCRdb's version includes in-frame clones alone and lacks a portion of them. Of roughly 250,000 clones in the sample, 75% to 90% are singletons; the top ten hold 8% to 9.5%. Sample: peripheral blood. The receptors stem from a human donor in a cohort sampled during active COVID-19.

The rearrangement joins TRBV19 to TRBJ1-6; the match to TRBD1 covers 10 bases. There are 16 residues in the CDR3. Per the germline V gene, CDR1 is LNHDA and CDR2 is SQIVND (reference sequence). Losses at the gene ends were 4 bases for V and 14 bases for J; bases not matched to a gene: 14. The CDR3 DNA sequence: TGTGCCAGTAGTAGGACTCCGGGACAGGGGAGAAGGGCCCTCCACTTT. Translation: CASSRTPGQGRRALHF.

The chain has TRBV29-1 and TRBJ2-5, with 11 nucleotides matching TRBD2. Germline V gene data show CDR1 as SQVTM and CDR2 as ANQGSEA. With 6 bases clipped from V and 7 bases from J, the junction kept 10 bases outside the gene matches. The CDR3 is 14 amino acids. CDR3 coding DNA: TGCAGCGTGAGTACTAGCGGGAGTGATGGGACCCAGTACTTC. This encodes CSVSTSGSDGTQYF.

The chain joins TRBV5-1 to TRBJ1-1, with 9 nucleotides matching TRBD1. The V gene end was trimmed by 5 bases and the J gene end by 1 base; junction bases not matched to a gene: 9. CDR3 length equals 16 residues. Germline CDR1 SGHRS, CDR2 YFSETQ. The CDR3: CASSRRPGQGNTEAFF. The CDR3 DNA reads TGCGCCAGCAGTCGTCGCCCGGGACAGGGGAACACTGAAGCTTTCTTT.

The chain is built from TRBV10-2 and TRBJ2-5, with 9 bases that match TRBD2. V lost 2 bases and J lost 5; bases outside the gene matches: 6. The germline V gene encodes CDR1 WSHSY and CDR2 SAAADI. The CDR3 loop spans 15 amino acids. The CDR3 nucleotides read TGCGCCAGCAGTGAGGCTGGGACTAGCTGGGAGACCCAGTACTTC. Translating gives CASSEAGTSWETQYF.

This clone was counted a single time. This chain uses TRBV5-1 with TRBJ2-3; 10 bases map to TRBD2. With V trimmed by 3 bases and J by 9 bases, 10 bases remained unmatched. The CDR3 sequence is 15 residues long. Germline-derived CDR1 and CDR2 are SGHRS and YFSETQ. CDR3 amino acids: CASSSAAGGDVTQYF. CDR3 nucleotide sequence: TGCGCCAGCAGCTCGGCAGCGGGAGGGGACGTAACGCAGTATTTT.

The chain carries TRBV11-3 and TRBJ2-3; TRBD1 is a possible D gene (6 bases). The CDR3 contains 16 residues. The germline gives CDR1 SGHNT, CDR2 YENEEA. Between the trimmed V and J ends, which lost 0 bases and 0 bases, there was a span of 10 bases. The CDR3 is CASSLDLTGSTDTQYF. The DNA for the CDR3 is TGTGCCAGCAGCTTAGATCTAACAGGGAGCACAGATACGCAGTATTTT.

The chain employs TRBV7-3 and TRBJ2-1; 8 nucleotides agree with TRBD1. With V trimmed by 1 base and J by 6 bases, 5 bases remained unmatched. The CDR3 runs to 15 residues. Germline CDR1 SGHTA, CDR2 FQGTGA. The CDR3 here is CASSLRQGALNEQFF. The CDR3 DNA reads as TGTGCCAGCAGCTTAAGGCAGGGGGCTCTCAATGAGCAGTTCTTC. The full variable domain, completed using reference TRBV7-3 and TRBJ2-1, is GAGVSQTPSNKVTEKGKYVELRCDPISGHTALYWYRQSLGQGPEFLIYFQGTGAADDSGLPNDRFFAVRPEGSVSTLKIQRTERGDSAVYLCASSLRQGALNEQFFGPGTRLTVL.

The chain couples TRBV4-3 to TRBJ2-2; D perhaps matches TRBD1 (6 bases). Trimming removed 4 bases from V and 5 bases from J, with 11 bases in between. The CDR3 is 14 amino acids. The germline CDR1 and CDR2 sequences are LGHNA and YSLEER. This chain's CDR3 is CASSPGQSTGELFF. For the CDR3, the DNA is TGCGCCAGCAGCCCGGGACAAAGTACCGGGGAGCTGTTTTTT.

This chain uses TRBV12-5 with TRBJ1-2; the D gene is possibly TRBD1 (5 bases). The V end lost 6 bases, the J end lost 8 bases, and 13 bases lay between the germline ends. The CDR3 covers 12 residues. Germline assignment: CDR1 LGHNT and CDR2 FRNRAP. The chain's CDR3 is CASGQGVGGYTF. In DNA form, the CDR3 reads TGTGCTAGTGGCCAGGGTGTGGGCGGCTACACCTTC.

This chain uses TRBV6-5 with TRBJ2-7; 9 bases agree with TRBD2. CDR3 length equals 15 residues. Unmatched junction bases numbered 6, after V lost 4 bases and J lost 2 bases. Germline CDR1 is MNHEY and CDR2 is SVGAGI. This CDR3 reads CASSSYSGGPYEQYF. The CDR3 nucleotides are TGTGCCAGCAGTTCCTATAGCGGGGGACCCTACGAGCAGTACTTC.

This clone appeared many times. V gene TRBV7-6 combines with J gene TRBJ2-2, with 11 bases aligning to TRBD2. Germline V gene sequence: CDR1 SGHVS, CDR2 FNYEAQ. V lost 7 bases to trimming and J lost 6 bases; unmatched junction nucleotides: 7. The CDR3 sequence is 15 residues long. For the CDR3, the DNA is TGTGCCAGCATTCTCGGGACTAGCGGATCCGGGGAGCTGTTTTTT. Its translation is CASILGTSGSGELFF.

V usage is TRBV2 and J usage is TRBJ2-5; 11 bases are a match to TRBD2. The J segment lost 2 bases and the V segment lost 3 bases, leaving 2 bases of the junction unmatched. The V gene's germline CDR1 is SNHLY and CDR2 FYNNEI. The CDR3 is 15 residues long. CDR3 in amino acids: CASSEGLAVQETQYF. DNA for the CDR3: TGTGCCAGCAGTGAGGGACTAGCGGTTCAAGAGACCCAGTACTTC.

V and J are TRBV15 and TRBJ2-3; the D is unclear. This CDR3 has 13 residues. Trimming pared 5 bases from V and 0 bases from J, leaving 6 bases between. The germline V gene encodes CDR1 LNHNV and CDR2 YYDKDF (reference sequence). CDR3 protein: CATSPLSTDTQYF. As DNA, the CDR3 is TGTGCCACCAGCCCCTTAAGCACAGATACGCAGTATTTT.

This sequence joins TRBV6-5 and TRBJ2-3; 8 nucleotides align to TRBD1. Unmatched junction bases numbered 9, after V lost 6 bases and J lost 4 bases. The CDR3 consists of 15 residues. Germline lookup yields CDR1 MNHEY and CDR2 SVGAGI. The chain's CDR3 is CASSDGQGWADTQYF. The CDR3 nucleotides read TGTGCCAGCAGCGACGGACAGGGTTGGGCAGATACGCAGTATTTT.

The chain combines TRBV19 with TRBJ2-1; 12 bases are shared with TRBD2. The CDR3 runs 16 residues. After removal of 3 bases from V and 5 bases from J, the junction contained 5 bases not matched to a gene. Germline assignment: CDR1 LNHDA and CDR2 SQIVND (reference sequence). Written as DNA, the CDR3 is TGTGCCAGTAGTATGTTACTAGCGGGAGGAGACAATGAGCAGTTCTTC. It encodes CASSMLLAGGDNEQFF.

CDR3 sequence: CASSYDRNTEAFF. The CDR3 DNA sequence: TGTGCCAGCAGCTACGACAGGAACACTGAAGCTTTCTTT. The chain uses TRBV7-2 and TRBJ1-1, with D possibly matching TRBD1 (5 bases). The CDR3 sequence is 13 residues long. CDR1 and CDR2 from the germline V gene are SGHTA and FQGNSA. Trimming took off 4 bases at V and 1 base at J, with 7 bases between the two ends. The variable domain in full, with the rest retrieved from reference TRBV7-2 and TRBJ1-1, is GAGVSQSPSNKVTEKGKDVELRCDPISGHTALYWYRQSLGQGLEFLIYFQGNSAPDKSGLPSDRFSAERTGGSVSTLTIQRTQQEDSAVYLCASSYDRNTEAFFGQGTRLTVV.

This clone was picked up one time. V and J are TRBV28 and TRBJ2-7, with 10 nucleotides matching TRBD1. CDR1 is MDHEN and CDR2 is SYDVKM in the germline V gene. The J segment lost 2 bases and the V segment lost 10 bases, leaving 8 bases of the junction unmatched. The CDR3 is 14 residues long. The CDR3 here is CATRPGQGTYEQYF. CDR3 DNA sequence: TGTGCCACCCGACCGGGACAGGGGACCTACGAGCAGTACTTC.

The chain employs TRBV6-1 and TRBJ1-6, with D unclear. V was trimmed by 1 base and J by 0 bases, leaving 13 bases between them. Germline CDR1 and CDR2: MNHNS and SASEGT. CDR3 length: 18 amino acids. As DNA, the CDR3 is TGTGCCAGCAGTGAAGGCATGGGGAGCAGCTCCTATAATTCACCCCTCCACTTT. This codes for CASSEGMGSSSYNSPLHF.

The CDR3 sequence: CASSLEGAGNTGELFF. CDR3 DNA: TGTGCCAGCAGCTTAGAGGGCGCGGGGAACACCGGGGAGCTGTTTTTT. This rearrangement joins TRBV7-8 to TRBJ2-2; weak D call: TRBD2 (5 bases). The V end was cut by 1 base, the J end by 1 base, with 10 bases between. There are 16 residues in the CDR3. The germline CDR1 and CDR2 sequences are SGHVS and FQNEAQ.

The chain uses TRBV11-2 and TRBJ2-2, with D unresolved. Trimming removed 5 bases from V and 4 bases from J, with 14 bases in between. The CDR3 length is 15 residues. CDR1 and CDR2 (germline): SGHAT, FQNNGV. The CDR3 loop is CASSLSPWATGELFF. For the CDR3, the DNA is TGTGCCAGCAGCCTATCCCCGTGGGCCACCGGGGAGCTGTTTTTT.

J is TRBJ2-7 and V is TRBV11-2; 13 bases are shared with TRBD2. In germline, CDR1 is SGHAT, CDR2 FQNNGV. V lost 8 bases to trimming and J lost 3 bases; unmatched junction nucleotides: 7. The CDR3 totals 15 residues. The CDR3 DNA reads as TGTGCCAGCCGGACTAGCGGGAGTGGTTTCTACGAGCAGTACTTC. Its translation: CASRTSGSGFYEQYF.